This T cell receptor beta chain was recovered during a study of CD8+ T cells in alopecia areata. Looking at the study overall: A 6-month period off drug followed tofacitinib, which lasted 6 to 18 months. Findings of the study overall: Tofacitinib significantly reduced both scalp clonality and expanded CD8+ clones among the top 100. Many expanded lesional clones remained in scalp and blood on tofacitinib.

With regard to this clone: Its cognate antigen is unknown.

Regarding treatment: oral pan-JAK inhibitor, 5-10 mg twice daily. As part of sample collection, lesional scalp punch biopsies and peripheral blood were taken from alopecia areata patients. The CDR3 totals 15 residues. Per the germline V gene, CDR1 is LGHNA and CDR2 is YSLEER. The J segment lost 3 bases and the V segment lost 2 bases, leaving 3 bases of the junction unmatched. cDNA reverse transcribed from extracted RNA served as the sequencing template. The assay was immunoSEQ multiplex PCR, and TCRdb's table has in-frame clones only and misses some. The repertoire holds about 250,000 clones, with about 60% as singletons.

Sequencing was performed on CD4+ T cells sorted from blood, taken between weeks 51 and 52, from a patient treated with tofacitinib. The clonotype originates from a human donor with alopecia areata. The chain links TRBV4-3 to TRBJ1-1; TRBD1 matches at 10 bases. The CDR3 loop is CASSQRGTGDTEAFF. In DNA form, the CDR3 reads TGCGCCAGCAGCCAACGGGGGACAGGGGACACTGAAGCTTTCTTT.